This TCR beta chain is from a study of T cell changes during pregnancy in multiple sclerosis. V was clipped by 1 base and J by 6 bases, with 13 bases between them. Germline CDR1 and CDR2: SGHNT and YYREEE (reference sequence). The CDR3 length is 14 residues. Assay: immunoSEQ multiplex PCR; the TCRdb copy retains only in-frame clones and omits some. The sample lists fewer than 80,000 clones, 90% to 95% occurring once. The sequence was obtained from a female donor in good health, enrolled as a control in a pregnancy study. Material: CD4+ T cells from peripheral blood mononuclear cells, obtained in the third trimester of pregnancy. The chain couples TRBV5-4 to TRBJ1-2; perhaps TRBD1 as D (6 bases). CDR3 sequence reads: CASSLQDRLNGYTF. CDR3 sequence (DNA): TGTGCCAGCAGCTTGCAGGACAGACTAAATGGCTACACCTTC. The complete variable domain, with remaining parts taken from reference TRBV5-4 and TRBJ1-2, reads ETGVTQSPTHLIKTRGQQVTLRCSSQSGHNTVSWYQQALGQGPQFIFQYYREEENGRGNFPPRFSGLQFPNYSSELNVNALELDDSALYLCASSLQDRLNGYTFGSGTRLTVV.